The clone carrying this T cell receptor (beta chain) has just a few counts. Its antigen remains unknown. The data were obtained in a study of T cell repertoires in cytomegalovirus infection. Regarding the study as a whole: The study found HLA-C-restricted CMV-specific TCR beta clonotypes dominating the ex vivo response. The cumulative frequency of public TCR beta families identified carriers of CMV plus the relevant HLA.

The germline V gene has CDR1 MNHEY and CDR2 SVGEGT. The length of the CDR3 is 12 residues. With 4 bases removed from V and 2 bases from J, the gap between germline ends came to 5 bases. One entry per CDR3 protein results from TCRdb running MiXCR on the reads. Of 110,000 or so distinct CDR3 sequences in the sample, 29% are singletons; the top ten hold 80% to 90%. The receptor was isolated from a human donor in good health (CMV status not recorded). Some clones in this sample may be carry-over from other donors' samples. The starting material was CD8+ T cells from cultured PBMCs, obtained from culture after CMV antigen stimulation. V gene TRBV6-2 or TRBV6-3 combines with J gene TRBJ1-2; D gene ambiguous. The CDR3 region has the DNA TGTGCCAGCAGTTCCATGAACTATGGCTACACCTTC. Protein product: CASSSMNYGYTF.